This T cell receptor beta chain was sequenced for a study of CD8 T cells in ankylosing spondylitis. This clonotype was observed many times. Its antigen is still unknown. Regarding the study as a whole: A number of the motif variants had already been described in reactive arthritis synovial fluid and blood. Disease-linked clones proved CD8+ and comparatively uncommon in peripheral blood. Apparently characteristic of ankylosing spondylitis blood was a TCR beta motif (eight highly homologous variants).

The authors made TCR beta libraries by quantitative 5'-RACE with molecular barcodes. TCRdb re-derived calls from the 5' RACE reads in MiXCR, one entry per CDR3 protein. The sample yields 100,000 or so distinct CDR3 sequences, roughly 8.5% seen once. CDR3 length equals 11 residues. Trimming pared 6 bases from V and 1 base from J, leaving 4 bases between. Per germline, CDR1 DFQATT and CDR2 SNEGSKA (reference sequence). This clonotype was obtained from a male donor with ankylosing spondylitis. The source material was blood, either unsorted or a sorted T cell fraction (not recorded which). The chain employs TRBV20-1 and TRBJ1-3; no firm D call. The CDR3 region is CSALSGNTIYF. CDR3 coding DNA: TGCAGTGCGTTATCTGGAAACACCATATATTTT.